The present entry profiles one T cell receptor (beta chain) with its context. Its cognate antigen is unknown. Germline V gives CDR1 SGHKS, CDR2 YYEKEE (reference sequence). Trimming removed 2 bases from V and 3 bases from J; junction bases left unmatched: 12. CDR3 length: 17 residues. The sample belongs to a study of OX40 agonist ivuxolimab in advanced cancers. Study overall: Patients with hepatocellular carcinoma, melanoma, renal cell or head and neck cancer made up the dose-escalation patients. Patients were approximately 80% male with ages roughly 23 to 79, mean about 60. Three dose-escalation patients had partial responses: one with hepatocellular carcinoma and two with cutaneous melanoma. Notes on the study in general: Fewer expanded clones were found on average in CD4+ than in CD8+ T cells.

Only in-frame clones appear in the TCRdb table, and some are missing; sequencing was by immunoSEQ multiplex PCR. The sample includes 40,000 to 45,000 clones, 80% of them seen just once. The rearrangement uses TRBV5-5 and TRBJ2-7; 9 bases line up with TRBD1. The source is an adult with an advanced solid tumor such as melanoma, head and neck, liver or kidney cancer. The material was CD4+ or CD8+ T cells sorted from blood, obtained in a trial of the OX40 agonist ivuxolimab. In DNA, the CDR3 is TGTGCCAGCAGCTTAAAAAATCAGGGGACAGGGTTCTACGAGCAGTACTTC. Amino acids: CASSLKNQGTGFYEQYF.